The 17 T cell receptor beta chains presented below share a single source sample, sequenced in a study of blood T cells in healthy people across ages. The authors ran a second PCR of roughly 7 to 11 cycles using a sample-barcoded 5' primer and a J-beta primer mix. A single record per CDR3 protein comes from TCRdb applying MiXCR to the 5' RACE reads. The table has around 870,000 distinct CDR3 sequences, more than 25% seen once. Material for sequencing was blood. These receptors all come from a woman of 80 years or more in good health.

This clonotype has just a few counts. The rearrangement uses TRBV12-3 or TRBV12-4 and TRBJ2-3; the D gene could be TRBD1 or TRBD2 (6 bases each). The V and J ends lost 7 bases and 4 bases respectively, with 15 bases between them. The CDR3 totals 14 residues. CDR3 loop: CASNLGGRADTQYF. The CDR3 bases are TGTGCCAGCAATCTAGGGGGGAGAGCAGATACGCAGTATTTT.

This clonotype was picked up many times. The rearrangement uses TRBV20-1 and TRBJ2-3; 11 bases match TRBD1. With V trimmed by 6 bases and J by 0 bases, 8 bases remained unmatched. CDR1 is DFQATT and CDR2 is SNEGSKA in the germline V gene (reference sequence). The CDR3 totals 16 residues. The DNA for the CDR3 is TGCAGTGCCACGGGGACAGGGGGATGGAGCACAGATACGCAGTATTTT. It is translated as CSATGTGGWSTDTQYF.

Concerning this clonotype itself: Given a much more abundant clone one base away, this may be a read error. CDR3 in DNA: TGTGCCAGCGGGGACCCGAGCTCCTACGAGCAGTACTTC. The encoded protein is CASGDPSSYEQYF. The gene calls are TRBV28 and TRBJ2-7; the D call may be TRBD1 or TRBD2 (5 bases each). Germline V gives CDR1 MDHEN, CDR2 SYDVKM. V was cut by 8 bases and J by 0 bases, with 11 bases left in between. CDR3 size: 13 residues.

This clonotype has ten or more counts. The V and J genes are TRBV5-4 and TRBJ2-1; TRBD2 agrees at 10 bases. Germline assignment: CDR1 SGHNT and CDR2 YYREEE (reference sequence). Trimming removed 2 bases from V and 7 bases from J; junction bases left unmatched: 9. The CDR3 has 16 amino acids. The CDR3 DNA sequence: TGTGCCAGCAGCTTAATCAGCGGGGGGGCTGGGAATGAGCAGTTCTTC. As protein: CASSLISGGAGNEQFF.

This clonotype was picked up many times. The V and J genes are TRBV4-2 and TRBJ2-1, with unresolved D. With 0 bases removed from V and 10 bases from J, the gap between germline ends came to 16 bases. This CDR3 spans 15 amino acids. CDR1 and CDR2 (germline): LGHNA, YNFKEQ. The CDR3 nucleotides are TGTGCCAGCAGCCAAGAATTTTCAGTTCCCACCGAGCAGTTCTTC. Protein: CASSQEFSVPTEQFF.

This clonotype was seen repeatedly, ten times or more. A much larger clone differs by one base, so this may be a read error. J is TRBJ2-5 and V is TRBV29-1; D may correspond to TRBD1 or TRBD2 (5 bases each). Between the trimmed V and J ends, which lost 6 bases and 11 bases, there was a span of 19 bases. CDR1 and CDR2 from the germline V gene are SQVTM and ANQGSEA. CDR3 length equals 12 residues. The DNA for the CDR3 is TGCAGCGTAACGGGGCCCTACAATGAGCAGTACTTC. It specifies CSVTGPYNEQYF.

With regard to this clonotype: A much larger clone is a single base away; this may be a read error. The CDR3 DNA is TGTGCCAGCAAGGAGAGCTCCTACAATGAGCAGTTATTC. It translates to CASKESSYNEQLF. The gene calls are TRBV2 and TRBJ2-1, with unresolved D. Germline values: CDR1 SNHLY, CDR2 FYNNEI. The CDR3 loop spans 13 amino acids.

This clonotype was detected many times. CDR3 DNA sequence: TGTGCCAGCAGCCCCCTCTCCCGGGACAGGGGATTACAAGAGACCCAGTACTTC. Its translation is CASSPLSRDRGLQETQYF. The V and J genes are TRBV11-2 and TRBJ2-5; TRBD1 agrees at 10 bases. Trimming at V came to 5 bases and at J to 2 bases, leaving 14 bases not matched to a gene. The CDR3 has 18 amino acids. Germline CDR1 SGHAT, CDR2 FQNNGV. Full variable domain (rest looked up from reference TRBV11-2 and TRBJ2-5): EAGVAQSPRYKIIEKRQSVAFWCNPISGHATLYWYQQILGQGPKLLIQFQNNGVVDDSQLPKDRFSAERLKGVDSTLKIQPAKLEDSAVYLCASSPLSRDRGLQETQYFGPGTRLLVL.

The table lists this clonotype with many counts. The V and J genes are TRBV11-2 and TRBJ1-5; 7 nucleotides match TRBD1. In germline, CDR1 is SGHAT, CDR2 FQNNGV. The CDR3 is 15 residues long. The V segment lost 4 bases and the J segment 3 bases; nucleotides outside the gene matches: 6. CDR3 residues: CASSYAGGYNQPQHF. In DNA form, the CDR3 reads TGTGCCAGCAGCTACGCAGGGGGATACAATCAGCCCCAGCATTTT.

Turning to this clonotype: With a much larger clone just one base away, this may be a read error. The chain couples TRBV20-1 to TRBJ2-1; the D call may be TRBD1 or TRBD2 (5 bases each). CDR3 length equals 14 residues. The germline CDR1 and CDR2 sequences are DFQATT and SNEGSKA (reference sequence). DNA for the CDR3: TGCCGTGCTAGAGATACGGGGCGCTGGCATGAGCAGTTCTTC. Translating it yields CRARDTGRWHEQFF.

The chain combines TRBV4-1 with TRBJ2-7, with 8 bases identical to TRBD2. Germline trimming cut 5 bases from V and 0 bases from J; bases unmatched to any gene: 6. The CDR3 runs 15 residues. CDR1 and CDR2 from the germline V gene are MGHRA and YSYEKL. CDR3 region: CASSAAGTSSYEQYF. Here the CDR3 DNA reads TGCGCCAGCAGCGCGGCCGGGACTAGCTCCTACGAGCAGTACTTC.

This clonotype was recorded once. The V and J genes are TRBV12-3 or TRBV12-4 and TRBJ1-1; TRBD1 aligns across 10 bases. The CDR3 spans 15 residues. V lost 4 bases and J lost 5; bases outside the gene matches: 7. The CDR3: CASSSTTGGRTEAFF. The CDR3 coding sequence is TGTGCCAGCAGTTCGACGACAGGGGGCAGAACTGAAGCTTTCTTT.

A few counts support this clonotype. This clone may be a read error of a much larger clone one base away. The V call is TRBV12-3 or TRBV12-4, the J call TRBJ2-5; D ambiguous. CDR3 size: 12 residues. Trimming pared 7 bases from V and 9 bases from J, leaving 15 bases between. The DNA for the CDR3 is TGTGCCAGCAACATTTACGTCGAGGCCCAGTACTTC. Translation: CASNIYVEAQYF.

This sequence joins TRBV20-1 and TRBJ2-1; 8 bases map to TRBD2. The CDR3 runs to 14 residues. Per germline, CDR1 DFQATT and CDR2 SNEGSKA (reference sequence). V trimming: 5 bases; J trimming: 6 bases; junction bases outside the gene matches: 9. The CDR3 here is CSAHPAGTSNEQFF. Written as DNA, the CDR3 is TGCAGTGCTCACCCGGCGGGGACTAGCAATGAGCAGTTCTTC.

The V call is TRBV7-2, the J call TRBJ2-2, with D hard to call. V was trimmed by 4 bases and J by 4 bases, leaving 10 bases between them. Looked up from germline, CDR1 is SGHTA and CDR2 is FQGNSA. This CDR3 has 14 residues. CDR3 loop: CASSSHRFTGELFF. The CDR3 bases are TGTGCCAGCAGCTCACACAGATTCACCGGGGAGCTGTTTTTT. Drawing the rest from reference TRBV7-2 and TRBJ2-2, the complete variable domain is GAGVSQSPSNKVTEKGKDVELRCDPISGHTALYWYRQSLGQGLEFLIYFQGNSAPDKSGLPSDRFSAERTGGSVSTLTIQRTQQEDSAVYLCASSSHRFTGELFFGEGSRLTVL.

This clonotype was recorded many times. The rearrangement joins TRBV24-1 to TRBJ2-4, with TRBD1 matching 7 bases. V shed 3 bases and J 0 bases; nucleotides not matched to a gene: 4. Germline lookup yields CDR1 KGHDR and CDR2 SFDVKD. The CDR3 is 16 residues long. CDR3 residues: CATSDPDREAKNIQYF. DNA for the CDR3: TGTGCCACCAGTGATCCCGACAGGGAAGCCAAAAACATTCAGTACTTC.

This clonotype was observed many times. V usage is TRBV5-1 and J usage is TRBJ2-5; 9 nucleotides align to TRBD2. The CDR3 spans 16 residues. Germline CDR1 reads SGHRS; CDR2 reads YFSETQ. J gave up 5 bases and V 0 bases, and 8 bases lay outside the gene matches. CDR3 sequence (DNA): TGCGCCAGCAGCTTGGCCTTAGCGGGGGCACGGGAGACCCAGTACTTC. Encoded protein: CASSLALAGARETQYF. Drawing the rest from reference TRBV5-1 and TRBJ2-5, the complete variable domain is KAGVTQTPRYLIKTRGQQVTLSCSPISGHRSVSWYQQTPGQGLQFLFEYFSETQRNKGNFPGRFSGRQFSNSRSEMNVSTLELGDSALYLCASSLALAGARETQYFGPGTRLLVL.